The sequence of this TCR beta chain was determined in a study of shared clonotypes between healthy human individuals. Only in-frame clones appear in the TCRdb table, and some are missing; sequencing was by immunoSEQ multiplex PCR. The sample gives some 2,000,000 clones, approximately 94% of which show up once; 0.9% to 1.3% is in the top ten. Per the germline V gene, CDR1 is SEHNR and CDR2 is FQNEAQ (reference sequence). The germline V and J ends were trimmed by 4 bases and 4 bases, with 13 bases remaining between them. The CDR3 totals 14 residues. Naive CD8 populations comprised CD45RO-negative cells positively selected for CCR7, excluding terminally differentiated effector memory CD45RA+ cells.

Sequences were obtained from naive CD8+ T cells sorted from blood. This receptor was identified in a man aged 18 to 30 in good health. The chain has TRBV7-9 and TRBJ1-1; D is undetermined. The CDR3 region is CASSSGQRPTEAFF. For the CDR3, the DNA is TGTGCCAGCAGCTCTGGCCAGAGACCCACTGAAGCTTTCTTT.